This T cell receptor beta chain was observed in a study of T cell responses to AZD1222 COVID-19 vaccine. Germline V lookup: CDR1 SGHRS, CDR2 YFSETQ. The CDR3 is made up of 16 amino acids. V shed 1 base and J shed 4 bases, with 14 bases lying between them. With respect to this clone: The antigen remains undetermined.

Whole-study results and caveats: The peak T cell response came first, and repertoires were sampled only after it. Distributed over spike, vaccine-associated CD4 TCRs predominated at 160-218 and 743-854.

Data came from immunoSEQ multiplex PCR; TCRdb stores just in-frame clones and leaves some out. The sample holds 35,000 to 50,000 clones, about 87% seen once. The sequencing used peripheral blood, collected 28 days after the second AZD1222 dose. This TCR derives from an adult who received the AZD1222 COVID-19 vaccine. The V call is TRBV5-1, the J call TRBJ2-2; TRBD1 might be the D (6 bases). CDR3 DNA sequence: TGCGCCAGCAGCTTGTGGGGGCAGGGGAGCACCGGGGAGCTGTTTTTT. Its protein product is CASSLWGQGSTGELFF. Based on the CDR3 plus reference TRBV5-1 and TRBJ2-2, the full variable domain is KAGVTQTPRYLIKTRGQQVTLSCSPISGHRSVSWYQQTPGQGLQFLFEYFSETQRNKGNFPGRFSGRQFSNSRSEMNVSTLELGDSALYLCASSLWGQGSTGELFFGEGSRLTVL.